This TCR beta chain was profiled in a study of blood T cell repertoires in COVID-19. Looked up from germline, CDR1 is LNHDA and CDR2 is SQIVND (reference sequence). J lost 2 bases, V lost 0 bases, and 3 bases had no gene match. CDR3 length equals 16 residues. Clones were read by immunoSEQ multiplex PCR, and TCRdb kept only the in-frame ones, dropping some. The table shows over 70,000 clones, with 70% to 85% occurring only once. The sample was peripheral blood. This clonotype was obtained from an older woman with acute or convalescent COVID-19. The chain employs TRBV19 and TRBJ1-5, with 8 bases matching TRBD1. Here the CDR3 reads CASSIEPGGGNQPQHF. For the CDR3, the DNA is TGTGCCAGTAGTATAGAGCCAGGGGGCGGCAATCAGCCCCAGCATTTT.